This TCR beta chain derives from a study of early T cells in non-severe SARS-CoV-2 infection. The TCR library protocol was used to attach unique molecular identifiers. These identifiers were attached to individual cDNA molecules. One entry per CDR3 protein results from TCRdb running MiXCR on the 5' RACE reads. The top ten hold more than 5.5% of the sample, which has under 85,000 distinct CDR3 sequences, 12% seen once. At least ten counts were recorded for this clonotype. Its cognate antigen is unknown. Study-level points and caveats: Anti-spike CD8 responses were favored in VDJdb matching, and private and CD4 specificities were missed.

V lost 1 base to trimming and J lost 1 base, with 5 bases between them. Per germline, CDR1 SGDLS and CDR2 YYNGEE. The length of the CDR3 is 13 residues. The origin of this receptor is an adult who was a healthcare worker with PCR-confirmed SARS-CoV-2 infection or an uninfected control (not recorded which). Material for sequencing was whole blood. V usage is TRBV9 and J usage is TRBJ2-5; no definite D call. The CDR3 DNA is TGTGCCAGCAGCGTAAGCAGCCAAGAGACCCAGTACTTC. This translates into CASSVSSQETQYF.